This T cell receptor beta chain is from a study of shared clonotypes between healthy human individuals. Overall study: Each donor's CD4 naive and CD4 memory cells filled three plates apiece, CD8 naive two, and CD8 memory one. Study outcomes and limitations: Clonotypes not shared had lower generation probabilities than those common to all four donors.

In the naive CD8 group, cells lacked CD45RO and were positively selected for CCR7, so terminally differentiated effector memory CD45RA+ cells were left out. Worth noting for this clone: What it binds is unknown.

Deep-level assay runs were performed. Several immunoSEQ 96-well plates shared each subset's DNA, each plate a replicate. TCRdb's copy holds only in-frame clones and misses some; the assay was immunoSEQ multiplex PCR. Of fewer than 1 million clones in the sample, around 96% were seen once. This TCR was sampled from a young man in good health. Sequencing was performed on naive CD8+ T cells sorted from blood.

The CDR3 spells CASSLGGRHANTGELFF. The CDR3 nucleotides read TGTGCCAGCAGCCTCGGGGGGAGACACGCGAACACCGGGGAGCTGTTTTTT. The chain is built from TRBV5-4 and TRBJ2-2; TRBD2 matches 7 bases. Germline CDR1 reads SGHNT; CDR2 reads YYREEE (reference sequence). This CDR3 is 17 amino acids long. The V gene end was trimmed by 4 bases and the J gene end by 0 bases; junction bases not matched to a gene: 9.